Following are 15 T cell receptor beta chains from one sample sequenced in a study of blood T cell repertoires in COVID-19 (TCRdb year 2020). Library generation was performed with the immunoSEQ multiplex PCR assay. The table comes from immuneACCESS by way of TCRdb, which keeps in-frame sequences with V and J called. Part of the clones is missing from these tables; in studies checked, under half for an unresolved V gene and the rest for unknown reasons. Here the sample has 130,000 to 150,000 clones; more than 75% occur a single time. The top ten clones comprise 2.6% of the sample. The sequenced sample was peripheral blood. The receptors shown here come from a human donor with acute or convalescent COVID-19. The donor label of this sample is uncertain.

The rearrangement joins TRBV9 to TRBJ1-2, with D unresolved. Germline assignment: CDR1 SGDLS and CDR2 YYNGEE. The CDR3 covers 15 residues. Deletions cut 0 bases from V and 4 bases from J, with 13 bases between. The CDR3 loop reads CASSVAGPGFYGYTF. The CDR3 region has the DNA TGTGCCAGCAGCGTAGCTGGGCCCGGATTCTATGGCTACACCTTC.

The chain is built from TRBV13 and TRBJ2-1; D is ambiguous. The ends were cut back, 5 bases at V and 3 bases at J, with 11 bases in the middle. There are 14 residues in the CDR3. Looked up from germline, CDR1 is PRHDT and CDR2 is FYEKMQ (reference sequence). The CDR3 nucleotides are TGTGCCAGCAGCCCCCGGCGGAACTACAATGAGCAGTTCTTC. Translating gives CASSPRRNYNEQFF.

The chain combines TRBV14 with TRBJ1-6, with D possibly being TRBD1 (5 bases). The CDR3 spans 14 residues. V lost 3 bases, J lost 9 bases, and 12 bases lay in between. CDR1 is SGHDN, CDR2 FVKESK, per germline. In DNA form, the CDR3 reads TGTGCCAGCAGCCAGGGGGGTTTAATTTCACCCCTCCACTTT. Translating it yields CASSQGGLISPLHF.

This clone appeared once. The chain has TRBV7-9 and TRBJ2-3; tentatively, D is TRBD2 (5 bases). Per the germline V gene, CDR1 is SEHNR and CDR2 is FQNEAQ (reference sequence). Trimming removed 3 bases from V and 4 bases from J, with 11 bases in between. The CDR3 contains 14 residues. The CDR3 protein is CASSFRGPPDTQYF. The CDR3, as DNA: TGTGCCAGCAGCTTCCGGGGTCCCCCAGATACGCAGTATTTT.

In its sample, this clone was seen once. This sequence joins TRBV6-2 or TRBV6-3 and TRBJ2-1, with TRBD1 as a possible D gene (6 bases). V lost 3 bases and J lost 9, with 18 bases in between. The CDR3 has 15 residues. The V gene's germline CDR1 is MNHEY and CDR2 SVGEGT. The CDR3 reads CASSYQGIFFVEQFF. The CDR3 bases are TGTGCCAGCAGTTATCAGGGGATCTTCTTCGTTGAGCAGTTCTTC.

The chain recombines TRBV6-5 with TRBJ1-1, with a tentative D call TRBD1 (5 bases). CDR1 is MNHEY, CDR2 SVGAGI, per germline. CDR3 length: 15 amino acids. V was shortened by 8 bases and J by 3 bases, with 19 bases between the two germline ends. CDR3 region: CASARLGGWHTEAFF. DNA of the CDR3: TGTGCCAGCGCGCGACTTGGGGGGTGGCACACTGAAGCTTTCTTT.

The CDR3 bases are TGTGCCAGCAGGGTACAATCCAGCACAGATACGCAGTATTTT. Its protein is CASRVQSSTDTQYF. This sequence joins TRBV2 and TRBJ2-3, with D uncertain. CDR1 and CDR2 (germline): SNHLY, FYNNEI. With 6 bases removed from V and 0 bases from J, the gap between germline ends came to 10 bases. This CDR3 contains 14 residues.

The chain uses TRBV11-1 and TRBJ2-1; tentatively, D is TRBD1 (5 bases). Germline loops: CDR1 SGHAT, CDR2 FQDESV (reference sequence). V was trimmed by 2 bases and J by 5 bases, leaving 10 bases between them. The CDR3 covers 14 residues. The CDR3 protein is CASSLYSGHNEQFF. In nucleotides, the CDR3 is TGTGCCAGCAGCTTATACTCAGGGCACAATGAGCAGTTCTTC.

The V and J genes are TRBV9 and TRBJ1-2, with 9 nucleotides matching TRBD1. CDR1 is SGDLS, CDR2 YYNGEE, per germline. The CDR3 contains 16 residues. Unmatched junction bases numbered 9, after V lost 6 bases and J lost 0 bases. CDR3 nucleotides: TGTGCCAGCACCTTAGGGGGACAGGGTGCTAACTATGGCTACACCTTC. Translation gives CASTLGGQGANYGYTF.

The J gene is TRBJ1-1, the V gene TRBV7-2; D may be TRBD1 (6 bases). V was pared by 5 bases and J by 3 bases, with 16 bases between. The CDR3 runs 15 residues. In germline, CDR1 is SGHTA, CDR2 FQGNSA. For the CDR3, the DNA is TGTGCCAGCAGCCACTCGGACAGCTCCCACACTGAAGCTTTCTTT. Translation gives CASSHSDSSHTEAFF.

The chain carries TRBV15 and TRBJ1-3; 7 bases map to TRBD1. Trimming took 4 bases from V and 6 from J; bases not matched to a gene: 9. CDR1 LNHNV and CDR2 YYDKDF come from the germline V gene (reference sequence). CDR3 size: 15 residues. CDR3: CATSKDDRDENTIYF. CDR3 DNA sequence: TGTGCCACCAGCAAAGACGACAGGGACGAAAACACCATATATTTT.

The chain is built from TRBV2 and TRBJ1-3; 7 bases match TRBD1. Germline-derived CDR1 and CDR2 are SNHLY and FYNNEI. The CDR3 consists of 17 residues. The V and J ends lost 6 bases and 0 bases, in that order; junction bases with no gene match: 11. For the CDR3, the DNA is TGTGCCAGCAGGGGACAGACACGAAGCTACTCTGGAAACACCATATATTTT. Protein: CASRGQTRSYSGNTIYF.

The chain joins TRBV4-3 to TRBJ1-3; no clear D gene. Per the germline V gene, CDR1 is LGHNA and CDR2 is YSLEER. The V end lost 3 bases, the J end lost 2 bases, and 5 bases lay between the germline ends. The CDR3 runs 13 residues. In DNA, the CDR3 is TGCGCCAGCAGCCAGGCAGCTGGAAACACCATATATTTT. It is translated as CASSQAAGNTIYF.

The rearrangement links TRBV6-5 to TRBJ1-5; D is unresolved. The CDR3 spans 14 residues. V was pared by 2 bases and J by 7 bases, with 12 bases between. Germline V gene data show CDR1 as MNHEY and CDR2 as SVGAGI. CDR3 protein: CASSYNRVEQPQHF. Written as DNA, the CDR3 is TGTGCCAGCAGTTACAATCGGGTAGAACAGCCCCAGCATTTT.

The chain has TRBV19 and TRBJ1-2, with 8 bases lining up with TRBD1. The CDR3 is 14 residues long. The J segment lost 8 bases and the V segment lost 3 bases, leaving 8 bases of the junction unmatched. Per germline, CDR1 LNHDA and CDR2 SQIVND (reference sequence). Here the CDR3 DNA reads TGTGCCAGTAGTATCCAGGGGGCGCCGGGGGGCTACACCTTC. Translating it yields CASSIQGAPGGYTF.